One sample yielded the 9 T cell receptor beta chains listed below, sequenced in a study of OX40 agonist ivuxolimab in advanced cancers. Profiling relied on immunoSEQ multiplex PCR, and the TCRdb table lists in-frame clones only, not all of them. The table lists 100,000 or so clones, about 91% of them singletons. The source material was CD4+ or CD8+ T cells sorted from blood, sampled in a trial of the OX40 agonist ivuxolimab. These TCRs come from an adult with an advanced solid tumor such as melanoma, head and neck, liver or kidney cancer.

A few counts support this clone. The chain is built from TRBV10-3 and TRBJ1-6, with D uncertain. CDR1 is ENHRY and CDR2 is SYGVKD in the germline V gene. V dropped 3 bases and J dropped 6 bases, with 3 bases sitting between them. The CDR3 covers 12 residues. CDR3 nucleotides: TGTGCCATCAGTGACCCTAATTCACCCCTCCACTTT. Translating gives CAISDPNSPLHF.

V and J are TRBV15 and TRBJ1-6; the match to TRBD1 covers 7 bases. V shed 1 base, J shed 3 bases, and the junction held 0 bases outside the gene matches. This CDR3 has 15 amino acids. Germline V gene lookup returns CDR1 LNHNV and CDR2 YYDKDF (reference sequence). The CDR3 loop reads CATSRGDSYNSPLHF. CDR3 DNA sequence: TGTGCCACCAGCAGAGGGGACAGCTATAATTCACCCCTCCACTTT. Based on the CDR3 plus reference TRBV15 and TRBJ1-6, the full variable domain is DAMVIQNPRYQVTQFGKPVTLSCSQTLNHNVMYWYQQKSSQAPKLLFHYYDKDFNNEADTPDNFQSRRPNTSFCFLDIRSPGLGDTAMYLCATSRGDSYNSPLHFGNGTRLTVT.

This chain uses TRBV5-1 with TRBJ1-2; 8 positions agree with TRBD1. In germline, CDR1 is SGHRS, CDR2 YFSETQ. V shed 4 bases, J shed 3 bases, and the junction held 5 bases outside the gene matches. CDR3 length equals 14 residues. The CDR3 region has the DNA TGCGCCAGCAGCAAGACAGGGGCTGACTATGGCTACACCTTC. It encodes CASSKTGADYGYTF. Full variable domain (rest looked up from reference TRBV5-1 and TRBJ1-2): KAGVTQTPRYLIKTRGQQVTLSCSPISGHRSVSWYQQTPGQGLQFLFEYFSETQRNKGNFPGRFSGRQFSNSRSEMNVSTLELGDSALYLCASSKTGADYGYTFGSGTRLTVV.

The DNA of the CDR3 is TGTGCCAGCAGCTTCCAGGGACGTAGGAACACTGAAGCTTTCTTT. This encodes CASSFQGRRNTEAFF. V usage is TRBV7-9 and J usage is TRBJ1-1; perhaps TRBD1 as D (5 bases). Trimming stripped 3 bases from V and 1 base from J, with 12 bases between. This CDR3 spans 15 amino acids. Germline V gene lookup returns CDR1 SEHNR and CDR2 FQNEAQ (reference sequence). The full variable domain, rest sourced from reference TRBV7-9 and TRBJ1-1, is DTGVSQNPRHKITKRGQNVTFRCDPISEHNRLYWYRQTLGQGPEFLTYFQNEAQLEKSRLLSDRFSAERPKGSFSTLEIQRTEQGDSAMYLCASSFQGRRNTEAFFGQGTRLTVV.

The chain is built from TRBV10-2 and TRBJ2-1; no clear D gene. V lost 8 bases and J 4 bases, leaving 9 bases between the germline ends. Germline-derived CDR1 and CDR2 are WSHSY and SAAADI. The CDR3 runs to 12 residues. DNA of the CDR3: TGCGCCAGCCTACGACTTTACAATGAGCAGTTCTTC. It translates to CASLRLYNEQFF.

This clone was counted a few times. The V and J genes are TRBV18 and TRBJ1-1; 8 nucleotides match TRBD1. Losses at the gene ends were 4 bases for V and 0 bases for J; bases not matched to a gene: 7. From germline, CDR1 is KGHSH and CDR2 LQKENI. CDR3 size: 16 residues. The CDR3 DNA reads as TGTGCCAGCTCACTAGGACAGGGCATTATGAACACTGAAGCTTTCTTT. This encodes CASSLGQGIMNTEAFF.

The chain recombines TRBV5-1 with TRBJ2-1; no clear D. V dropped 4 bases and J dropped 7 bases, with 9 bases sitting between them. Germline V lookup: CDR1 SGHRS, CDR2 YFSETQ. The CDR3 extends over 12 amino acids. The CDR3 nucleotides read TGCGCCAGCAGCGCGAATTGGAATGAGCAGTTCTTC. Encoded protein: CASSANWNEQFF.

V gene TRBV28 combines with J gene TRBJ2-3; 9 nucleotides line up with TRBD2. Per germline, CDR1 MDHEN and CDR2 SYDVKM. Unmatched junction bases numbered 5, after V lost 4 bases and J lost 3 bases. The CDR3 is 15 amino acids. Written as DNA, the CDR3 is TGTGCCAGCAGTTCCAGCGGGAGGAAGACAGATACGCAGTATTTT. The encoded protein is CASSSSGRKTDTQYF.

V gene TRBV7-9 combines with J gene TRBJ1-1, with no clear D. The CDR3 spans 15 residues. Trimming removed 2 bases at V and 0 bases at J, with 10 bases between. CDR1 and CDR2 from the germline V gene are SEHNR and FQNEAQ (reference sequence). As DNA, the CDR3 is TGTGCCAGCAGCTTATCGAGTACGTTGAACACTGAAGCTTTCTTT. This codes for CASSLSSTLNTEAFF.